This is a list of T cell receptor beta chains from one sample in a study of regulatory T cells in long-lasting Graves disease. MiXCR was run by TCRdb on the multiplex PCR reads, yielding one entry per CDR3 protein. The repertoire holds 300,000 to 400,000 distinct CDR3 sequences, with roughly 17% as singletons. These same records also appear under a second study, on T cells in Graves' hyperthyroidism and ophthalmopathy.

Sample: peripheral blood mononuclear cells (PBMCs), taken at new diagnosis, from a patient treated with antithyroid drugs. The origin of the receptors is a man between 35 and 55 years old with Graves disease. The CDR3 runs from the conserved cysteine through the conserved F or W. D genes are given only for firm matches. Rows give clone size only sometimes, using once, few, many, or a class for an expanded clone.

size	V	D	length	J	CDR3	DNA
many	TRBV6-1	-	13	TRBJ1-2	CASKGRHSYGYTF	TGTGCCAGCAAAGGGCGACACTCTTATGGCTACACCTTC
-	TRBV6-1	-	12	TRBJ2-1	CASRVGSHEQFF	TGTGCCAGCAGAGTGGGGTCGCATGAGCAGTTCTTC
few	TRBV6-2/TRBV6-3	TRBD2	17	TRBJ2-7	CASSYVAAGGPKNEQYF	TGTGCCAGCAGTTACGTCGCAGCGGGGGGCCCTAAAAACGAGCAGTACTTC
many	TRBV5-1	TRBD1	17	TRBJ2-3	CASSLSGGYPSTDTQYF	TGCGCCAGCAGCTTGTCAGGGGGCTATCCTAGCACAGATACGCAGTATTTT
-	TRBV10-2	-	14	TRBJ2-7	CASSVNRVPREQYF	TGCGCCAGCAGTGTCAACAGGGTCCCCCGTGAGCAGTACTTC
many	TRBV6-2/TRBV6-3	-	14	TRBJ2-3	CASSYGPGTDTQYF	TGTGCCAGCAGTTACGGGCCTGGCACAGATACGCAGTATTTT
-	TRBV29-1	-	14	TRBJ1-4	CSVKGTGSWEKLFF	TGCAGCGTTAAGGGAACAGGGAGCTGGGAAAAACTGTTTTTT
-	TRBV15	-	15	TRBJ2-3	CATSELRGPTDTQYF	TGTGCCACCAGCGAACTGAGGGGACCCACCGATACGCAGTATTTT
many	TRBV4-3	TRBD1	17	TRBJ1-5	CASSQDLDPTGEQPQHF	TGCGCCAGCAGCCAAGATCTAGACCCGACAGGGGAGCAGCCCCAGCATTTT
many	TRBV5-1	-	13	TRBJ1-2	CASSLLTSYGYTF	TGCGCCAGCAGCCTACTCACCTCGTATGGCTACACCTTC
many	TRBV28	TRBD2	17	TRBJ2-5	CASSHPSGGVSRETQYF	TGTGCCAGCAGTCACCCTAGCGGGGGGGTGTCTCGGGAGACCCAGTACTTC
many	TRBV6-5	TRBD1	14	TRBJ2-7	CASSYRDSRYEQYF	TGTGCCAGCAGTTACAGGGACAGCCGCTACGAGCAGTACTTC
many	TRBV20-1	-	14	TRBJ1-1	CSASLRFRLTEAFF	TGCAGTGCTAGTCTACGGTTTAGGCTCACTGAAGCTTTCTTT
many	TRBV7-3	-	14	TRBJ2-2	CASSLDSNTGELFF	TGTGCCAGCAGCTTAGACTCGAACACCGGGGAGCTGTTTTTT